The TCR beta chain described here comes from a study of blood T cell repertoires in COVID-19. The overall study: Sample material is recorded as cDNA or gDNA derived from T cells, B-cell-depleted T cells, or PBMCs.

Germline CDR1 reads SGHTS; CDR2 reads YDEGEE. The ends were cut back, 1 base at V and 9 bases at J, with 5 bases in the middle. The CDR3 consists of 12 residues. The study recruited people aged roughly 18 to 100 years across roughly 23 US areas. Cohort assignment relied on participant-reported clinical history. This clone has just one count. Assay: immunoSEQ multiplex PCR; the TCRdb copy retains only in-frame clones and omits some. This table holds about 270,000 clones, just over 85% found once. This chain uses TRBV5-8 with TRBJ1-6; D unclear. The sequenced sample consisted of PBMCs or T cells enriched from blood (not recorded which). The sequence was obtained from a man younger than 30 who had recovered from COVID-19. The CDR3 DNA follows: TGTGCCAGCAGCTTGAGAGGTTCACCCCTCCACTTT. As protein: CASSLRGSPLHF.